These 32 T cell receptor beta chains came from one sample sequenced in a study of blood T cells in healthy people across ages. It was with a sample-barcoded 5' primer and a J-beta primer mix that a second PCR of roughly 7 to 12 cycles was run. TCRdb passed the 5' RACE reads through MiXCR, listing each CDR3 protein once. This sample has 1.5 million to 2 million distinct CDR3 sequences, with more than 35% found just once. The sample taken for sequencing was blood. The source is a human donor in good health.

On this clonotype: Relative to the germline gene, one junction end is altered; a read error may explain this. The chain employs TRBV6-5 and TRBJ2-4; D uncertain. There are 13 residues in the CDR3. Looked up from germline, CDR1 is MNHEY and CDR2 is SVGAGI. The CDR3 region has the DNA TGTGCCAGCAGACTCGGACCTAGGAACAGTCAGTACTTC. As protein: CASRLGPRNSQYF.

The gene calls are TRBV28 and TRBJ2-7; D is unresolved. The CDR3 runs to 13 residues. Trimming stripped 7 bases from V and 0 bases from J, with 10 bases between. The germline V gene encodes CDR1 MDHEN and CDR2 SYDVKM. The CDR3 sequence is CASTYGPSYEQYF. For the CDR3, the DNA is TGTGCCAGCACCTATGGGCCCTCCTACGAGCAGTACTTC. The entire variable domain, with the rest obtained from reference TRBV28 and TRBJ2-7, is as follows: DVKVTQSSRYLVKRTGEKVFLECVQDMDHENMFWYRQDPGLGLRLIYFSYDVKMKEKGDIPEGYSVSREKKERFSLILESASTNQTSMYLCASTYGPSYEQYFGPGTRLTVT.

This clonotype was seen only once. The chain joins TRBV20-1 to TRBJ1-1, with D unresolved. Trimming stripped 6 bases from V and 4 bases from J, with 15 bases between. The CDR3 runs 13 residues. The germline V gene has CDR1 DFQATT and CDR2 SNEGSKA (reference sequence). The chain's CDR3 is CSAQSLVGTEAFF. The CDR3 nucleotides read TGCAGTGCCCAGTCCTTAGTTGGCACTGAAGCTTTCTTT.

The chain links TRBV10-3 to TRBJ1-5; the D is unclear. This CDR3 is 16 amino acids long. CDR1 ENHRY and CDR2 SYGVKD come from the germline V gene. Trimming removed 0 bases from V and 0 bases from J, with 9 bases in between. The CDR3 bases are TGTGCCATCAGTGAGTCGCGCAGCCATAGCAATCAGCCCCAGCATTTT. Its translation: CAISESRSHSNQPQHF.

This clonotype has only a few counts. The chain recombines TRBV6-4 with TRBJ2-3; a possible D gene is TRBD2 (7 bases). The CDR3 is made up of 15 amino acids. Germline V gene sequence: CDR1 MRHNA, CDR2 SNTAGT. Trimming removed 8 bases from V and 4 bases from J, with 19 bases in between. The CDR3 DNA reads as TGTGCCAGCGCCCTCGGGCGGGGGCAGTCAGATACGCAGTATTTT. Encoded protein: CASALGRGQSDTQYF.

The chain has TRBV9 and TRBJ2-1, with D uncertain. Germline lookup yields CDR1 SGDLS and CDR2 YYNGEE. The ends were cut back, 0 bases at V and 11 bases at J, with 6 bases in the middle. The CDR3 contains 11 residues. The CDR3 DNA reads as TGTGCCAGCAGCGTAGGAGGCAAGCAGTTCTTC. Residues: CASSVGGKQFF.

The chain combines TRBV15 with TRBJ1-5; 9 nucleotides line up with TRBD1. Germline-derived CDR1 and CDR2 are LNHNV and YYDKDF (reference sequence). The CDR3 contains 13 residues. Trimming took 5 bases from V and 6 from J; bases not matched to a gene: 2. The CDR3 loop is CATSGTGFQPQHF. Here the CDR3 DNA reads TGTGCCACCAGCGGGACAGGGTTTCAGCCCCAGCATTTT.

The V gene is TRBV13, the J gene TRBJ1-1; D is unclear. CDR3 length: 14 amino acids. Per the germline V gene, CDR1 is PRHDT and CDR2 is FYEKMQ (reference sequence). Trimming shortened V by 5 bases and J by 6 bases, and 16 bases separated the two germline ends. CDR3 loop: CASSRRERGSEAFF. CDR3 nucleotides: TGTGCCAGCAGCCGACGGGAGAGAGGGTCTGAAGCTTTCTTT. Together with reference TRBV13 and TRBJ1-1, the CDR3 gives the full variable domain: AAGVIQSPRHLIKEKRETATLKCYPIPRHDTVYWYQQGPGQDPQFLISFYEKMQSDKGSIPDRFSAQQFSDYHSELNMSSLELGDSALYFCASSRRERGSEAFFGQGTRLTVV.

This clonotype was detected only a few times. The chain carries TRBV20-1 and TRBJ2-7, with TRBD1 matching over 8 bases. The trim removed 3 bases at V and 4 bases at J, leaving 5 bases unmatched. Germline CDR1 and CDR2: DFQATT and SNEGSKA (reference sequence). The CDR3 length is 13 residues. CDR3 in amino acids: CSASQGASYEQYF. The CDR3 nucleotides are TGCAGTGCTAGCCAGGGGGCTTCGTACGAGCAGTACTTC.

J is TRBJ2-7 and V is TRBV20-1; D remains unclear. Per the germline V gene, CDR1 is DFQATT and CDR2 is SNEGSKA (reference sequence). Trimming pared 1 base from V and 0 bases from J, leaving 10 bases between. The CDR3 consists of 14 residues. This CDR3 reads CSARVAISSYEQYF. CDR3 nucleotides: TGCAGTGCTAGAGTAGCAATTAGCTCCTACGAGCAGTACTTC.

This clonotype has only a few counts. CDR3 DNA: TGCAGTGCTAGAGATTCGGCTGGGGAGACCCAGTACTTC. Protein sequence: CSARDSAGETQYF. The chain has TRBV20-1 and TRBJ2-5; D not certain. Per germline, CDR1 DFQATT and CDR2 SNEGSKA (reference sequence). CDR3 length: 13 residues. V was pared by 0 bases and J by 5 bases, with 10 bases between.

The chain recombines TRBV20-1 with TRBJ2-5; TRBD2 aligns across 12 bases. With V trimmed by 2 bases and J by 4 bases, 11 bases remained unmatched. Germline CDR1 is DFQATT and CDR2 is SNEGSKA (reference sequence). The CDR3 spans 17 residues. The CDR3 DNA sequence: TGCAGTGCTAGAAGGCCTCTAGCGGGAGGGCCTTCAGAGACCCAGTACTTC. It codes for CSARRPLAGGPSETQYF.

The V call is TRBV29-1, the J call TRBJ2-7, with 9 bases fitting TRBD1. V gave up 2 bases and J gave up 0 bases; unmatched junction bases: 2. This CDR3 comprises 14 residues. Per the germline V gene, CDR1 is SQVTM and CDR2 is ANQGSEA. CDR3 in DNA: TGCAGCGTTGAATTGGGACAGGGCTCCTACGAGCAGTACTTC. It specifies CSVELGQGSYEQYF.

This clonotype has more than one count but fewer than ten. The chain has TRBV12-3 or TRBV12-4 and TRBJ2-5; D might be TRBD1 (5 bases). Between the trimmed V and J ends, which lost 6 bases and 5 bases, there was a span of 13 bases. The CDR3 loop spans 13 amino acids. The CDR3, as DNA: TGTGCCAGCAGGGTCAGGGAATGGGAGACCCAGTACTTC. It specifies CASRVREWETQYF.

The CDR3 sequence is CARKGPRTRRQYF. DNA for the CDR3: TGCGCCAGAAAGGGGCCCCGGACTCGGCGGCAGTACTTC. V is TRBV10-1 and J is TRBJ2-7; D might be TRBD1 or TRBD2, each matching 5 bases. V gave up 9 bases and J gave up 9 bases, with 21 bases separating them. The CDR3 extends over 13 amino acids. CDR1 is WNHNN and CDR2 is SYGVQD in the germline V gene (reference sequence).

This clonotype was observed a few times. The chain combines TRBV9 with TRBJ1-3; unclear D gene. The CDR3 has 15 residues. Germline V lookup: CDR1 SGDLS, CDR2 YYNGEE. The V end lost 3 bases, the J end lost 0 bases, and 10 bases lay between the germline ends. CDR3 bases: TGTGCCAGCAGCGCCAGCGGTGCCTCTGGAAACACCATATATTTT. Translation: CASSASGASGNTIYF.

The rearrangement uses TRBV5-5 and TRBJ2-3, with no clear D. The length of the CDR3 is 16 residues. Germline V gives CDR1 SGHKS, CDR2 YYEKEE (reference sequence). V shed 4 bases and J shed 0 bases, with 15 bases lying between them. The CDR3 nucleotides read TGTGCCAGCAGCCTCAACCGACAAACTAGCACAGATACGCAGTATTTT. This codes for CASSLNRQTSTDTQYF.

The chain combines TRBV20-1 with TRBJ2-1; perhaps TRBD2 as D (5 bases). The CDR3 loop spans 15 amino acids. Per the germline V gene, CDR1 is DFQATT and CDR2 is SNEGSKA (reference sequence). V was clipped by 5 bases and J by 6 bases, with 20 bases between them. CDR3 bases: TGCAGTGCTCCCTCGGGCGGGTTCCTTGGCAATGAGCAGTTCTTC. Protein sequence: CSAPSGGFLGNEQFF.

The chain links TRBV12-3 or TRBV12-4 to TRBJ2-7; D might be TRBD2 (6 bases). V lost 4 bases and J lost 1, with 8 bases in between. This CDR3 has 13 amino acids. The CDR3: CASSWLASYEQYF. Here the CDR3 DNA reads TGTGCCAGCAGTTGGCTAGCGTCCTACGAGCAGTACTTC.

The genes are TRBV4-3 and TRBJ1-1, with D perhaps TRBD1 (6 bases). Germline CDR1 LGHNA, CDR2 YSLEER. V was cut by 0 bases and J by 3 bases, with 14 bases left in between. CDR3 length: 16 residues. The CDR3 sequence is CASSQDRGGIYTEAFF. CDR3 nucleotides: TGCGCCAGCAGCCAAGATCGAGGGGGGATTTACACTGAAGCTTTCTTT.

J is TRBJ1-2 and V is TRBV28; D not certain. Germline values: CDR1 MDHEN, CDR2 SYDVKM. This CDR3 comprises 15 residues. V was cut by 1 base and J by 4 bases, with 13 bases left in between. The CDR3, as DNA: TGTGCCAGCAGTTTATTCGGAAGGGTTCTCTATGGCTACACCTTC. It yields the protein CASSLFGRVLYGYTF.

In regard to this clonotype: Its ends do not fully match the called genes, so a read error is possible. CDR3 nucleotide sequence: TGTACCAGCAGTATCGGGGACTCTCCCTACGAGCAGTACTTC. It is translated as CTSSIGDSPYEQYF. The chain has TRBV6-2 or TRBV6-3 and TRBJ2-4; TRBD2 might be the D (6 bases). The better agreement between TRBJ2-7 and the DNA end casts doubt on the J call. Germline V lookup: CDR1 MNHEY, CDR2 SVGEGT. The CDR3 has 14 residues.

The rearrangement joins TRBV6-1 to TRBJ2-7; possibly TRBD2 for D (5 bases). CDR3 length: 15 residues. The germline V gene encodes CDR1 MNHNS and CDR2 SASEGT. V was trimmed by 2 bases and J by 0 bases, leaving 11 bases between them. DNA of the CDR3: TGTGCCAGCAGTGAATCCCCGGGGAGCTCCTACGAGCAGTACTTC. Amino acid sequence: CASSESPGSSYEQYF.

This clonotype was seen only a few times. The chain couples TRBV29-1 to TRBJ2-7, with TRBD1 as a possible D gene (7 bases). Trimming took off 6 bases at V and 5 bases at J, with 11 bases between the two ends. Per germline, CDR1 SQVTM and CDR2 ANQGSEA. This CDR3 is 11 amino acids long. As DNA, the CDR3 is TGCAGCGTGCGGGACAGCAACGAGCAGTACTTC. As protein: CSVRDSNEQYF.

The gene calls are TRBV14 and TRBJ2-5; 9 bases are a match to TRBD1. Per the germline V gene, CDR1 is SGHDN and CDR2 is FVKESK. The V and J ends lost 3 bases and 5 bases, in that order; junction bases with no gene match: 16. The CDR3 totals 18 residues. In nucleotides, the CDR3 is TGTGCCAGCAGCCATTTAAGGACAGGGGCCCTGAAGGTGGAGACCCAGTACTTC. Translation gives CASSHLRTGALKVETQYF.

The table lists this clonotype with many counts. CDR3 sequence (DNA): TGTGCCAGCAGTTTATGGCGGGATACTGAAGCTTTCTTT. Translated: CASSLWRDTEAFF. The rearrangement joins TRBV12-3 or TRBV12-4 to TRBJ1-1; D not resolved. V was cut by 2 bases and J by 5 bases, with 9 bases left in between. The CDR3 spans 13 residues.

J is TRBJ2-5 and V is TRBV6-5; D may be TRBD2 (7 bases). Deletions cut 7 bases from V and 7 bases from J, with 16 bases between. CDR3 size: 13 residues. CDR1 MNHEY and CDR2 SVGAGI come from the germline V gene. Here the CDR3 DNA reads TGTGCCAGCACCGAGGGGGAGGGAGGGACCCAGTACTTC. Encoded protein: CASTEGEGGTQYF.

The rearrangement joins TRBV7-2 to TRBJ2-7; no clear D gene. V lost 9 bases and J lost 4, with 7 bases in between. The CDR3 runs to 10 residues. Germline CDR1 SGHTA, CDR2 FQGNSA. For the CDR3, the DNA is TGTGCCAGGATTCGATACGAGCAGTACTTC. This gives the protein CARIRYEQYF. Using reference TRBV7-2 and TRBJ2-7 for the parts outside the CDR3, the full variable domain is GAGVSQSPSNKVTEKGKDVELRCDPISGHTALYWYRQSLGQGLEFLIYFQGNSAPDKSGLPSDRFSAERTGGSVSTLTIQRTQQEDSAVYLCARIRYEQYFGPGTRLTVT.

The chain uses TRBV28 and TRBJ2-3; 7 nucleotides line up with TRBD2. Germline V gene data show CDR1 as MDHEN and CDR2 as SYDVKM. V lost 6 bases, J lost 4 bases, and 7 bases stayed unmatched. The CDR3 loop spans 14 amino acids. The CDR3 DNA reads as TGTGCCAGCAGCCGGAGCGGGGTTGCAGATACGCAGTATTTT. Residues: CASSRSGVADTQYF.

The sample holds a few counts of this clonotype. V gene TRBV7-2 combines with J gene TRBJ2-5; the D is unclear. CDR1 and CDR2 from the germline V gene are SGHTA and FQGNSA. This CDR3 region has 11 residues. V gave up 5 bases and J gave up 5 bases, with 6 bases separating them. The CDR3 DNA is TGTGCCAGCAGCCCCTTCGAGACCCAGTACTTC. It translates to CASSPFETQYF.

In this sample, this clonotype turned up a few times. The V call is TRBV7-9, the J call TRBJ2-3; 7 bases match TRBD2. The CDR3 totals 16 residues. CDR1 and CDR2 from the germline V gene are SEHNR and FQNEAQ (reference sequence). The trim removed 1 base at V and 2 bases at J, leaving 6 bases unmatched. Here the CDR3 reads CASSLVVTSVTDTQYF. The CDR3 DNA is TGTGCCAGCAGCTTAGTGGTAACTAGCGTCACAGATACGCAGTATTTT.

As for this clonotype: One end of the junction fails to match germline, which may point to a read error. The chain is built from TRBV14 and TRBJ2-2; 8 bases agree with TRBD1. The CDR3 covers 13 residues. CDR1 is SGHDN and CDR2 is FVKESK in the germline V gene. CDR3 bases: TGTGCCAGCAGCCCGACAGGGGTCGGGGAGCTGCTTTTT. This translates into CASSPTGVGELLF.